These 21 T cell receptor beta chains came from one sample sequenced in a study of blood T cell repertoires in COVID-19. Generated by immunoSEQ multiplex PCR, the TCRdb table keeps only in-frame clones and is missing some. The repertoire has over 150,000 clones, 88% of them found once; the top ten carry 18%. Sequencing was performed on peripheral blood. The receptors derive from a man aged 45-65 years with COVID-19, enrolled during active disease.

The chain employs TRBV3-1 (or the pseudogene TRBV3-2) and TRBJ1-1; D is uncertain. V was clipped by 9 bases and J by 3 bases, with 14 bases between them. Germline assignment: CDR1 LGHDT and CDR2 YNNKEL (reference sequence). This CDR3 comprises 13 residues. The CDR3 region is CARPTGVYTEAFF. In nucleotides, the CDR3 is TGTGCCAGACCCACCGGGGTGTACACTGAAGCTTTCTTT.

The gene calls are TRBV10-3 and TRBJ2-3; the D gene is possibly TRBD1 (6 bases). Per germline, CDR1 ENHRY and CDR2 SYGVKD. Trimming left V 6 bases short and J 6 bases short, with 13 bases between. The CDR3 runs 13 residues. CDR3 in DNA: TGTGCCATCAGGCCCGCAGGGGACGATACGCAGTATTTT. Its translation is CAIRPAGDDTQYF.

The V gene is TRBV10-3, the J gene TRBJ2-1, with D possibly TRBD1 on 6 matching bases. This CDR3 contains 13 residues. Trimming cost V 0 bases and J 12 bases, with 12 bases left between them. Germline V gives CDR1 ENHRY, CDR2 SYGVKD. CDR3 residues: CAISESTGQPQFF. In DNA form, the CDR3 reads TGTGCCATCAGTGAGTCTACCGGACAGCCGCAGTTCTTC.

This clone was recorded a few times. V is TRBV5-1 and J is TRBJ2-2, with a possible D match to TRBD1 (6 bases). V lost 0 bases and J lost 1, with 13 bases in between. The CDR3 is made up of 17 amino acids. Germline V gives CDR1 SGHRS, CDR2 YFSETQ. Here the CDR3 DNA reads TGCGCCAGCAGCTTGGTTCCCCCGGGACAGAACACCGGGGAGCTGTTTTTT. It translates to CASSLVPPGQNTGELFF.

This clone was detected ten times or more. V gene TRBV6-2 or TRBV6-3 combines with J gene TRBJ2-5; the match to TRBD2 covers 10 bases. The CDR3 is 16 residues long. Germline V lookup: CDR1 MNHEY, CDR2 SVGEGT. With V trimmed by 0 bases and J by 5 bases, 6 bases remained unmatched. Written as DNA, the CDR3 is TGTGCCAGCAGTTACTCCCCTCTAGCGGGAGCCGAGACCCAGTACTTC. Translated: CASSYSPLAGAETQYF.

This clone was seen a handful of times. V is TRBV2 and J is TRBJ2-7; possibly TRBD1 for D (8 bases). With 6 bases removed from V and 4 bases from J, the gap between germline ends came to 19 bases. Germline lookup yields CDR1 SNHLY and CDR2 FYNNEI. The CDR3 is 15 residues long. CDR3 nucleotide sequence: TGTGCCAGCAGCGAATACAGGGGGGGGAGGTACGAGCAGTACTTC. Protein: CASSEYRGGRYEQYF.

The CDR3 region has the DNA TGCAGCGTTGTGACTAGCGGGGGATTTCTAGCCAAAAACATTCAGTACTTC. Protein: CSVVTSGGFLAKNIQYF. This chain uses TRBV29-1 with TRBJ2-4, with 12 bases aligning to TRBD2. Per germline, CDR1 SQVTM and CDR2 ANQGSEA. The trim removed 4 bases at V and 0 bases at J, leaving 7 bases unmatched. The CDR3 consists of 17 residues.

The V gene is TRBV27, the J gene TRBJ2-2; 8 bases are shared with TRBD2. CDR1 and CDR2 from the germline V gene are MNHEY and SMNVEV (reference sequence). V was pared by 3 bases and J by 5 bases, with 14 bases of the junction left unmatched. The CDR3 loop spans 18 amino acids. The DNA for the CDR3 is TGTGCCAGCAGTTTTCAAGGCGGGAGGCGGGTTAAGACCGGGGAGCTGTTTTTT. It is translated as CASSFQGGRRVKTGELFF.

The rearrangement joins TRBV19 to TRBJ1-5; 7 nucleotides line up with TRBD1. Germline V gives CDR1 LNHDA, CDR2 SQIVND (reference sequence). The CDR3 totals 14 residues. V gave up 2 bases and J gave up 7 bases; unmatched junction bases: 5. The CDR3 DNA follows: TGTGCCAGTAGTATACGACAGGGTGGCCAGCCCCAGCATTTT. Translated: CASSIRQGGQPQHF.

This clone has just one count. V usage is TRBV5-1 and J usage is TRBJ1-4; the D is unclear. CDR1 SGHRS and CDR2 YFSETQ come from the germline V gene. The CDR3 has 13 residues. Trimming stripped 2 bases from V and 3 bases from J, with 5 bases between. The CDR3 region is CASSLQANEKLFF. The CDR3 region has the DNA TGCGCCAGCAGCTTACAAGCTAATGAAAAACTGTTTTTT. Using reference TRBV5-1 and TRBJ1-4 for the parts outside the CDR3, the full variable domain is KAGVTQTPRYLIKTRGQQVTLSCSPISGHRSVSWYQQTPGQGLQFLFEYFSETQRNKGNFPGRFSGRQFSNSRSEMNVSTLELGDSALYLCASSLQANEKLFFGSGTQLSVL.

V is TRBV5-4 and J is TRBJ2-5; 10 bases agree with TRBD1. With V trimmed by 5 bases and J by 4 bases, 5 bases remained unmatched. From germline, CDR1 is SGHNT and CDR2 YYREEE (reference sequence). This CDR3 is built from 14 residues. CDR3 coding DNA: TGTGCCAGCAGTGGGACAGGGGTTTCAGAGACCCAGTACTTC. As protein: CASSGTGVSETQYF.

This clone was observed a handful of times. The V call is TRBV27, the J call TRBJ1-6; 10 nucleotides agree with TRBD1. Germline CDR1 and CDR2: MNHEY and SMNVEV (reference sequence). Germline trimming cut 3 bases from V and 8 bases from J; bases unmatched to any gene: 4. The length of the CDR3 is 15 residues. CDR3 protein: CASSFFGTGDSPLHF. In nucleotides, the CDR3 is TGTGCCAGCAGTTTTTTCGGGACAGGGGATTCACCCCTCCACTTT.

The chain has TRBV9 and TRBJ2-3; D is unresolved. The CDR3 is made up of 15 amino acids. Trimming took off 3 bases at V and 1 base at J, with 12 bases between the two ends. The germline V gene encodes CDR1 SGDLS and CDR2 YYNGEE. CDR3 coding DNA: TGTGCCAGCAGCGGCCTGTGGGCCGGCACAGATACGCAGTATTTT. Its translation: CASSGLWAGTDTQYF.

The chain combines TRBV18 with TRBJ1-1; possible D gene TRBD1, 5 bases. V was cut by 1 base and J by 1 base, with 13 bases left in between. Germline values: CDR1 KGHSH, CDR2 LQKENI. This CDR3 region has 16 residues. CDR3 in DNA: TGTGCCAGCTCACCACGGAGCGGGGACGGGAACACTGAAGCTTTCTTT. It codes for CASSPRSGDGNTEAFF.

The chain employs TRBV7-9 and TRBJ2-7; TRBD1 is a possible D gene (6 bases). Germline loops: CDR1 SEHNR, CDR2 FQNEAQ (reference sequence). Trimming left V 6 bases short and J 4 bases short, with 10 bases between. This CDR3 region has 12 residues. CDR3 in amino acids: CASRQGQYEQYF. The CDR3 coding sequence is TGTGCCAGCAGACAAGGACAGTACGAGCAGTACTTC.

The chain is built from TRBV5-5 and TRBJ1-3, with a weak D call TRBD1 (5 bases). CDR3 length: 15 amino acids. Trimming cost V 1 base and J 4 bases, with 12 bases left between them. Germline V gene sequence: CDR1 SGHKS, CDR2 YYEKEE (reference sequence). The CDR3 reads CASSLIGAPGNTIYF. The CDR3 DNA follows: TGTGCCAGCAGCTTGATAGGGGCTCCCGGAAACACCATATATTTT.

This clone appeared once. J is TRBJ2-3 and V is TRBV28; D not resolved. The V and J ends lost 6 bases and 5 bases respectively, with 18 bases between them. Germline CDR1 reads MDHEN; CDR2 reads SYDVKM. The CDR3 loop spans 15 amino acids. The CDR3 DNA follows: TGTGCCAGCAGGTTGACTTTTTTTGTCGGAGATACGCAGTATTTT. As protein: CASRLTFFVGDTQYF.

The gene calls are TRBV7-6 and TRBJ2-3, with 14 bases identical to TRBD2. Germline assignment: CDR1 SGHVS and CDR2 FNYEAQ. The CDR3 has 21 residues. Trimming removed 4 bases from V and 0 bases from J; junction bases left unmatched: 15. The CDR3 reads CASSSNTGTSGRASSTDTQYF. The CDR3 nucleotides read TGTGCCAGCAGCTCCAACACCGGGACTAGCGGGAGAGCCTCTAGCACAGATACGCAGTATTTT.

A single count supports this clone. The CDR3 DNA reads as TGTGCCAGCAGCGCCCGCGGAGGCAGTCTGATAGAAAAACTGTTTTTT. Translating it yields CASSARGGSLIEKLFF. The V call is TRBV9, the J call TRBJ1-4, with D uncertain. Germline assignment: CDR1 SGDLS and CDR2 YYNGEE. The CDR3 is 16 amino acids. V was pared by 3 bases and J by 8 bases, with 20 bases between.

J is TRBJ1-2 and V is TRBV6-5; weak D call: TRBD1 (5 bases). The CDR3 is 14 residues long. Trimming cost V 2 bases and J 0 bases, with 7 bases left between them. CDR1 is MNHEY, CDR2 SVGAGI, per germline. The CDR3 here is CASSYDSSNYGYTF. The CDR3 DNA is TGTGCCAGCAGTTACGACAGCTCTAACTATGGCTACACCTTC.

V gene TRBV3-1 (or the pseudogene TRBV3-2) combines with J gene TRBJ2-1, with 8 bases identical to TRBD2. The junction had 11 bases not matched to a gene; V was cut back by 1 base and J by 9 bases. Germline CDR1 LGHDT, CDR2 YNNKEL (reference sequence). The CDR3 extends over 16 amino acids. CDR3 sequence (DNA): TGTGCCAGCAGCCAAGTTTCGGCTAGCGGGTGGGGTGAGCAGTTCTTC. Translated: CASSQVSASGWGEQFF.